Sequencing of this T cell receptor (beta chain) was carried out in a study of beta chain features in type 1 diabetes. Findings of the study overall: Significant though moderate, a shortening of TCRB CDR3s appeared in all four CD4+ subsets of Type 1 diabetes patients.

Reverse transcribing all isolated RNA meant expressed TCRB transcripts were sequenced. This table comes from immunoSEQ multiplex PCR, and its TCRdb copy is limited to in-frame clones, with some not included. The table has hundreds of thousands of clones, around an eighth seen once. On this clone itself: Antigen unknown.

The origin of this receptor is a man aged 18 to 29 with type 1 diabetes. Sample: naive CD4+ T cells from blood.

CDR3 nucleotides: TGTGCCAGCAGCCGCCCAGGGTATGGGGAGACCCAGTACTTC. It encodes CASSRPGYGETQYF. The chain has TRBV14 and TRBJ2-5; TRBD1 is a possible D gene (5 bases). Per the germline V gene, CDR1 is SGHDN and CDR2 is FVKESK. This CDR3 comprises 14 residues. V was cut by 4 bases and J by 5 bases, with 14 bases left in between.